This T cell receptor (beta chain) was recorded in a study of blood T cell repertoires in COVID-19. The table came from immunoSEQ multiplex PCR; TCRdb's copy has only in-frame clones and leaves some out. The sample carries 200,000 to 250,000 clones, around 85% recorded once. This clone showed up just once. Germline-derived CDR1 and CDR2 are SEHNR and FQNEAQ (reference sequence). The CDR3 sequence is 14 residues long. The J segment lost 4 bases and the V segment lost 5 bases, leaving 4 bases of the junction unmatched. Participants spanned ages about 18 to 100 years and resided in roughly 22 US areas. The genes are TRBV7-9 and TRBJ2-1; TRBD1 matches 8 bases. The sample was PBMCs or T cells enriched from blood (not recorded which). This receptor was identified in a woman in her fifties or sixties in a cohort exposed to, infected with or recovered from COVID-19 (not recorded which). The CDR3 DNA is TGTGCCAGCAGCGGACAGGGAATATACAATGAGCAGTTCTTC. Amino acids: CASSGQGIYNEQFF. The full variable domain, rest sourced from reference TRBV7-9 and TRBJ2-1, is DTGVSQNPRHKITKRGQNVTFRCDPISEHNRLYWYRQTLGQGPEFLTYFQNEAQLEKSRLLSDRFSAERPKGSFSTLEIQRTEQGDSAMYLCASSGQGIYNEQFFGPGTRLTVL.